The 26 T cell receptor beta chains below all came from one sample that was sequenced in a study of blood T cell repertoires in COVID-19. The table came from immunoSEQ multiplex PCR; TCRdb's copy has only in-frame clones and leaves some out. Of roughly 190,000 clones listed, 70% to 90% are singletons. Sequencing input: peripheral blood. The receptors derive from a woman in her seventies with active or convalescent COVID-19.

CDR3 sequence reads: CASSKNQGLANEKLFF. The CDR3 DNA is TGTGCCAGCAGTAAAAATCAGGGATTGGCTAATGAAAAACTGTTTTTT. The chain couples TRBV28 to TRBJ1-4, with D possibly TRBD1 on 5 matching bases. V was shortened by 5 bases and J by 3 bases, with 16 bases between the two germline ends. The CDR3 is 16 residues long. Germline V gives CDR1 MDHEN, CDR2 SYDVKM.

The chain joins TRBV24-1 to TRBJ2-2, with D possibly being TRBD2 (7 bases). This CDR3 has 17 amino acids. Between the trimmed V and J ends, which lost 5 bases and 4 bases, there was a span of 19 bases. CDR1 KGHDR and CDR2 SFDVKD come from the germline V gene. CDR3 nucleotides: TGTGCCACCAGTGCCGGAAAGGGGGGGACGACCACCGGGGAGCTGTTTTTT. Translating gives CATSAGKGGTTTGELFF.

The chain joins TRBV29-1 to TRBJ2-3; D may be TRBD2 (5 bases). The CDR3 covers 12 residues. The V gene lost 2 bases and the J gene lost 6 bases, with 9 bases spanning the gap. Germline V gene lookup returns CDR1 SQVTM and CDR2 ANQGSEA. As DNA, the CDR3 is TGCAGCGTTGAAAGCGGTTCTGATACGCAGTATTTT. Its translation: CSVESGSDTQYF.

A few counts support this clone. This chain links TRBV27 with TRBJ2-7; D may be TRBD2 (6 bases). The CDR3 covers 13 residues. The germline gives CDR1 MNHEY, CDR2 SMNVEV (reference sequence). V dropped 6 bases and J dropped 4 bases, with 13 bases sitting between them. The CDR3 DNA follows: TGTGCCAGCAGGCCAGCGGGCGTTTACGAGCAGTACTTC. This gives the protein CASRPAGVYEQYF.

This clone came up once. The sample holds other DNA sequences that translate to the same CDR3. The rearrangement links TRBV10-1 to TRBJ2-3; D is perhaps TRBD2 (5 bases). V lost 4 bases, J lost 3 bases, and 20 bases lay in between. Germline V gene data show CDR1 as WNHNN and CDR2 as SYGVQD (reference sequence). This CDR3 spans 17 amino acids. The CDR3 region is CASSGAFSGRGTDTQYF. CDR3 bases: TGCGCCAGCAGTGGAGCCTTTAGTGGGAGAGGTACAGATACGCAGTATTTT.

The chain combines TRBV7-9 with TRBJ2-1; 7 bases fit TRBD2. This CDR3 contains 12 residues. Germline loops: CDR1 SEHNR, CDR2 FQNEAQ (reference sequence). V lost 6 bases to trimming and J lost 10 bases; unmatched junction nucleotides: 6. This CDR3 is CASSNLAVEQFF. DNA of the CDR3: TGTGCCAGCAGTAATCTAGCGGTCGAGCAGTTCTTC. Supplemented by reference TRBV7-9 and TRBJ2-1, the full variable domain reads DTGVSQNPRHKITKRGQNVTFRCDPISEHNRLYWYRQTLGQGPEFLTYFQNEAQLEKSRLLSDRFSAERPKGSFSTLEIQRTEQGDSAMYLCASSNLAVEQFFGPGTRLTVL.

CDR3 in DNA: TGTGCCACCAGCAGAGAACAGGGAATTGACGGCTACACCTTC. Translated: CATSREQGIDGYTF. The V call is TRBV15, the J call TRBJ1-2, with TRBD1 as a possible D gene (6 bases). CDR1 LNHNV and CDR2 YYDKDF come from the germline V gene (reference sequence). V was shortened by 0 bases and J by 8 bases, with 13 bases between the two germline ends. The length of the CDR3 is 14 residues.

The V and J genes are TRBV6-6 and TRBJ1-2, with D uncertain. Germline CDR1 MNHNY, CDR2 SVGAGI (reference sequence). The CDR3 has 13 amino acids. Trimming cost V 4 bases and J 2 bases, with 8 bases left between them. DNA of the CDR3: TGTGCCAGCAGTTTGGCACAGAACTATGGCTACACCTTC. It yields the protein CASSLAQNYGYTF.

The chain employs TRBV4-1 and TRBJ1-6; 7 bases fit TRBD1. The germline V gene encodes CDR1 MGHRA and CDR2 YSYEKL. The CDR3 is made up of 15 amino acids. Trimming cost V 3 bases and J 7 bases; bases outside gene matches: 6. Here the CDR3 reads CASSQNDRVNSPLHF. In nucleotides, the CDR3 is TGCGCCAGCAGCCAGAACGACAGGGTCAATTCACCCCTCCACTTT.

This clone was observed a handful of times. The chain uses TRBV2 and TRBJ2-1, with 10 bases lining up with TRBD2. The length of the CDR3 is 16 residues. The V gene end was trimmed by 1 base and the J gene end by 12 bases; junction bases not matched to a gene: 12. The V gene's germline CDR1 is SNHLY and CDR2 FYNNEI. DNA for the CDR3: TGTGCCAGCAGTGAAGGGCTTTCGGGACTAGCGCGGGGGCAGTTCTTC. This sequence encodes CASSEGLSGLARGQFF.

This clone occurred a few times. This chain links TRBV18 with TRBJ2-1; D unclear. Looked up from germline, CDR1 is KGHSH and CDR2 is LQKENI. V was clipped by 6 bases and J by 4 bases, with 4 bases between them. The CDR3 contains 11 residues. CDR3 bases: TGTGCCAGCTCCCAATACAATGAGCAGTTCTTC. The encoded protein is CASSQYNEQFF. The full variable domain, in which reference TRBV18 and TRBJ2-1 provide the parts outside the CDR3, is NAGVMQNPRHLVRRRGQEARLRCSPMKGHSHVYWYRQLPEEGLKFMVYLQKENIIDESGMPKERFSAEFPKEGPSILRIQQVVRGDSAAYFCASSQYNEQFFGPGTRLTVL.

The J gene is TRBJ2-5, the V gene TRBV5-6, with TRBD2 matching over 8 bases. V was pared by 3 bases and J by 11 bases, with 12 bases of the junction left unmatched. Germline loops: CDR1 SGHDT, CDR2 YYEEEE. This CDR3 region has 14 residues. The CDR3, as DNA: TGTGCCAGCAGCTCCACAGGACTAGCCCTGATGCAGTACTTC. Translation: CASSSTGLALMQYF.

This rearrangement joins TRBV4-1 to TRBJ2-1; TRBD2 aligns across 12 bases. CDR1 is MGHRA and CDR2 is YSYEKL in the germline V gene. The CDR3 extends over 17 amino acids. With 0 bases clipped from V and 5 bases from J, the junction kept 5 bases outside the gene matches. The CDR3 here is CASSQERLAGVNNEQFF. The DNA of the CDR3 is TGCGCCAGCAGCCAAGAAAGACTAGCGGGAGTCAACAATGAGCAGTTCTTC.

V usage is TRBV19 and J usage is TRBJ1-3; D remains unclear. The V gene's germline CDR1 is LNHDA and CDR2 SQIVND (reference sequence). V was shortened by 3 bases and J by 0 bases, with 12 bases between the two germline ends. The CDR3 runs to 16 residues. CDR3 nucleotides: TGTGCCAGTAGTATCCTGGACTTTAACTCTGGAAACACCATATATTTT. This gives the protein CASSILDFNSGNTIYF.

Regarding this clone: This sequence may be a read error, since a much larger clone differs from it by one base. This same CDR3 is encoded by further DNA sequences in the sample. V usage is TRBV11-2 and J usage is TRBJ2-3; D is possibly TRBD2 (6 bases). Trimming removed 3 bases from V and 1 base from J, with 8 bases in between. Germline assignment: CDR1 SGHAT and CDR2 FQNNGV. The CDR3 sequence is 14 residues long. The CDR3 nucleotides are TGTGCCAGCAGCTTGGGCGGGGGCACAGATACGCAGTATTTT. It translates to CASSLGGGTDTQYF.

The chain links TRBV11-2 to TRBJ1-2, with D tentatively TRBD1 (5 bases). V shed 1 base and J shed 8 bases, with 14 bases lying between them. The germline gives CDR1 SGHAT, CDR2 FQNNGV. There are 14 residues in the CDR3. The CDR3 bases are TGTGCCAGCAGCTTAGCGCAGGGTGTTGGAGGCTACACCTTC. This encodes CASSLAQGVGGYTF.

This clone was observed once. In DNA, the CDR3 is TGTGCCAGCAGCCACGCAGGGTTTGGAAACACCATATATTTT. Amino acid sequence: CASSHAGFGNTIYF. This sequence joins TRBV14 and TRBJ1-3; maybe TRBD1 (5 bases). Trimming stripped 3 bases from V and 3 bases from J, with 9 bases between. The CDR3 totals 14 residues. Germline V gene sequence: CDR1 SGHDN, CDR2 FVKESK. The full variable domain, its missing parts supplied by reference TRBV14 and TRBJ1-3, is EAGVTQFPSHSVIEKGQTVTLRCDPISGHDNLYWYRRVMGKEIKFLLHFVKESKQDESGMPNNRFLAERTGGTYSTLKVQPAELEDSGVYFCASSHAGFGNTIYFGEGSWLTVV.

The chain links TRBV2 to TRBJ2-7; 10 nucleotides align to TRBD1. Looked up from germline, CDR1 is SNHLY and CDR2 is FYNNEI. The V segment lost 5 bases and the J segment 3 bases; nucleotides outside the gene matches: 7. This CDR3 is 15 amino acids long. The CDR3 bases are TGTGCCAGCAGTCCCGGGACAGGGGAAATCTACGAGCAGTACTTC. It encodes CASSPGTGEIYEQYF.

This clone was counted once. CDR3 protein: CASSYSGGGLKTQYF. In DNA, the CDR3 is TGTGCCAGCAGTTACTCGGGCGGGGGCCTCAAGACCCAGTACTTC. The rearrangement uses TRBV6-5 and TRBJ2-5; D is perhaps TRBD2 (7 bases). The CDR3 is 15 amino acids. Looked up from germline, CDR1 is MNHEY and CDR2 is SVGAGI. Trimming removed 0 bases from V and 6 bases from J, with 14 bases in between.

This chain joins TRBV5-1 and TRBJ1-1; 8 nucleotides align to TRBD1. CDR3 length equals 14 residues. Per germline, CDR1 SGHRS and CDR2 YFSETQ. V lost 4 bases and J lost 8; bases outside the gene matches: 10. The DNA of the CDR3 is TGCGCCAGCAGCCTCGGACAGGGTATTGGGGAAGCTTTCTTT. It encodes CASSLGQGIGEAFF.

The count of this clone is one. CDR3 sequence (DNA): TGTGCCAGCAGTTTCCAAAGGAGCTCCTATAATTCACCCCTCCACTTT. Its protein product is CASSFQRSSYNSPLHF. J is TRBJ1-6 and V is TRBV27; D gene uncertain. The CDR3 is 16 amino acids. The germline CDR1 and CDR2 sequences are MNHEY and SMNVEV (reference sequence). Deletions cut 3 bases from V and 0 bases from J, with 9 bases between.

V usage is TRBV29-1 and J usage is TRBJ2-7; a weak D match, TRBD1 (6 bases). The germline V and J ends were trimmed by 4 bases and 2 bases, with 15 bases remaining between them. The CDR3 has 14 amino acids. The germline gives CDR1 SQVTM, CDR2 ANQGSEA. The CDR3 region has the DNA TGCAGCGTTGTAACGAGAACAGGGACCTACGAGCAGTACTTC. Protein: CSVVTRTGTYEQYF.

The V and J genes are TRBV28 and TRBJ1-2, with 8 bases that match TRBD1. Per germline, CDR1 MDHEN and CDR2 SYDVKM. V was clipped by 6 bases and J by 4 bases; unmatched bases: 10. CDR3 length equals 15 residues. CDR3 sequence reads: CASSLSDRELYGYTF. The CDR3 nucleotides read TGTGCCAGCAGCCTATCGGACAGGGAACTCTATGGCTACACCTTC.

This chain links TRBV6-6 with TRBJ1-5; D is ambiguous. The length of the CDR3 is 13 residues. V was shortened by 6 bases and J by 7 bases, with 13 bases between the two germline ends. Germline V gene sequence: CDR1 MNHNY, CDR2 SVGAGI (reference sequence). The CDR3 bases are TGTGCCAGCAGAGCCACCGGCGGCCAGCCCCAGCATTTT. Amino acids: CASRATGGQPQHF.

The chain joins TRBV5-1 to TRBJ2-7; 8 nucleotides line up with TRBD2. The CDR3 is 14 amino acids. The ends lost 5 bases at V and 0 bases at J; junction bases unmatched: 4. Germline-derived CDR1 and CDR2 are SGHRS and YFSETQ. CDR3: CASRTTSASYEQYF. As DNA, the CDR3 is TGCGCCAGCAGGACGACTAGCGCCTCCTACGAGCAGTACTTC.

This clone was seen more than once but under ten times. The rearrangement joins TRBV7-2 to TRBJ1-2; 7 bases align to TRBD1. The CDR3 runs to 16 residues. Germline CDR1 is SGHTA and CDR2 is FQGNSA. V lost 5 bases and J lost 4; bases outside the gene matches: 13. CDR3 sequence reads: CASSPRDRERVYGYTF. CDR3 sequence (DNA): TGTGCCAGCAGCCCCCGTGACAGGGAGCGAGTCTATGGCTACACCTTC.